This T cell receptor (beta chain) was sequenced in a study of shared clonotypes between healthy human individuals. General observations from the study: Some clonotypes were shared by all four sorted-subset donors, while others were not shared. The non-shared ones had lower generation probabilities than the shared ones.

CDR1 MDHEN and CDR2 SYDVKM come from the germline V gene. J lost 0 bases, V lost 5 bases, and 6 bases had no gene match. CDR3 length equals 15 residues. Using immunoSEQ multiplex PCR, the repertoire was profiled, and TCRdb retains in-frame clones only, with some absent. The sample lists 2 million to 2.5 million clones; under 97% were seen once. Worth noting for this clone: Its antigen is undetermined.

Sequenced input: naive CD4+ T cells sorted from blood. The subset denotes: CD45RA+ positively selected. This sequence joins TRBV28 and TRBJ2-5, with 7 bases matching TRBD1. This TCR came from a man between 18 and 35 years old in good health. CDR3 residues: CASSLGQRYQETQYF. CDR3 bases: TGTGCCAGCAGTCTGGGACAGCGCTACCAAGAGACCCAGTACTTC.